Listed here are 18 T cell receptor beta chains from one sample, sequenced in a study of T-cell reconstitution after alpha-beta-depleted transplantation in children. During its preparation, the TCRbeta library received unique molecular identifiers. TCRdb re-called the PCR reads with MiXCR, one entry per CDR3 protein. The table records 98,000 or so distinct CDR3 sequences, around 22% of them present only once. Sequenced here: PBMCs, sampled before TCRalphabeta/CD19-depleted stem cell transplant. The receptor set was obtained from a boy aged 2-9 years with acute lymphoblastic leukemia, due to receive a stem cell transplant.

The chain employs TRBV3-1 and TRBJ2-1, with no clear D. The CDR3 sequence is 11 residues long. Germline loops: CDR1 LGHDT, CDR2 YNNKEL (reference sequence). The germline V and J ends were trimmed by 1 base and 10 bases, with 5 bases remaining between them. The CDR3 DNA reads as TGTGCCAGCAGCCAAGGAGCGGAGCAGTTCTTC. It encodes CASSQGAEQFF.

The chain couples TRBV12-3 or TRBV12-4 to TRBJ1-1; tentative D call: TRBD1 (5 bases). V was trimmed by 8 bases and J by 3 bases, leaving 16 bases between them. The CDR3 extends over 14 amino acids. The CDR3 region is CASRLGVLDTEAFF. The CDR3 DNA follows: TGTGCCAGCCGCTTAGGGGTTCTGGACACTGAAGCTTTCTTT.

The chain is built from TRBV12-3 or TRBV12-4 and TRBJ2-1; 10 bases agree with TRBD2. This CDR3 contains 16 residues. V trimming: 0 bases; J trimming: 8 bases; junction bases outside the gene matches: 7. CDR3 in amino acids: CASSLARTSGVDEQFF. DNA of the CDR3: TGTGCCAGCAGTTTAGCTCGGACTAGCGGAGTCGATGAGCAGTTCTTC.

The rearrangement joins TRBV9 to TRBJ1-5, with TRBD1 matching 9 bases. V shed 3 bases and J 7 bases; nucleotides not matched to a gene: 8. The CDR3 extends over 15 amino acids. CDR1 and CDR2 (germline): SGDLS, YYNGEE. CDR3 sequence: CASSEGQGWEQPQHF. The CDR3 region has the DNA TGTGCCAGCAGCGAGGGACAGGGATGGGAACAGCCCCAGCATTTT.

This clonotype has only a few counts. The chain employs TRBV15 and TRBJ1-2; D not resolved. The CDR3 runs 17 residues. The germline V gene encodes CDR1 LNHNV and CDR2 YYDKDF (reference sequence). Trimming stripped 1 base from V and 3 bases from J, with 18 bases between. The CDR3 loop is CATSRVPTGEEHYGYTF. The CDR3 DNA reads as TGTGCCACCAGCAGAGTCCCTACCGGGGAGGAACACTATGGCTACACCTTC.

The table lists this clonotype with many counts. The CDR3 DNA sequence: TGCGCCAGCAAGGGACAGGGGGCGACGGTGGGAGCTTTCTTT. Translating it yields CASKGQGATVGAFF. V is TRBV5-1 and J is TRBJ1-1, with 12 positions matching TRBD1. Trimming removed 6 bases from V and 10 bases from J; junction bases left unmatched: 10. The CDR3 covers 14 residues. Germline V gene sequence: CDR1 SGHRS, CDR2 YFSETQ. Drawing the rest from reference TRBV5-1 and TRBJ1-1, the complete variable domain is KAGVTQTPRYLIKTRGQQVTLSCSPISGHRSVSWYQQTPGQGLQFLFEYFSETQRNKGNFPGRFSGRQFSNSRSEMNVSTLELGDSALYLCASKGQGATVGAFFGQGTRLTVV.

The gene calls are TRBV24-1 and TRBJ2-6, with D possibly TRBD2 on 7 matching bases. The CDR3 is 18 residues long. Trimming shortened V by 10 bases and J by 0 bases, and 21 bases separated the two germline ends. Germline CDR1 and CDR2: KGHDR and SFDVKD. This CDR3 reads CATGGGFRSSSGANVLTF. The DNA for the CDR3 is TGTGCCACAGGGGGGGGGTTCAGGTCATCCTCTGGGGCCAACGTCCTGACTTTC.

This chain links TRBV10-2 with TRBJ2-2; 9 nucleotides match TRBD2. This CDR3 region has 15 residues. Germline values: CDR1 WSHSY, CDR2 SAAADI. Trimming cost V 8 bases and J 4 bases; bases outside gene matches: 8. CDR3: CASRRGAGGTGELFF. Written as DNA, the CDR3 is TGCGCCAGCCGAAGGGGAGCGGGAGGCACCGGGGAGCTGTTTTTT.

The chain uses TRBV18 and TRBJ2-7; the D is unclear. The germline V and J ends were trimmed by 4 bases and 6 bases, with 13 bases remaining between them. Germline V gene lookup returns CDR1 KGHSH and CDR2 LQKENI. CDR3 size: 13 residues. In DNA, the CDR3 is TGTGCCAGCTCACAAGGCTCCTTAGGCGAGCAGTACTTC. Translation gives CASSQGSLGEQYF.

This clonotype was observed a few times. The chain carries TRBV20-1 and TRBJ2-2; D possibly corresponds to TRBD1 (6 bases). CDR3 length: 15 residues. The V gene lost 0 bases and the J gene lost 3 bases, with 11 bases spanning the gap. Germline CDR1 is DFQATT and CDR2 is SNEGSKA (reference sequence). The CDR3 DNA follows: TGCAGTGCTAGAGATGGGGGCAGCGACACCGGGGAGCTGTTTTTT. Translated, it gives CSARDGGSDTGELFF.

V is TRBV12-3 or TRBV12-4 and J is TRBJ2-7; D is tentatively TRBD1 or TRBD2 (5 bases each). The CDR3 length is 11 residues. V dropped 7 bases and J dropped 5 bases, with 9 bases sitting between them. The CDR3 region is CASTMGDEQYF. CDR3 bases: TGTGCCAGCACCATGGGGGACGAGCAGTACTTC.

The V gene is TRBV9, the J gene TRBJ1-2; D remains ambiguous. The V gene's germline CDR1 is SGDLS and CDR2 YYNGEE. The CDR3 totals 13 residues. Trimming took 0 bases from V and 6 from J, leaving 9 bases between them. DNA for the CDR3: TGTGCCAGCAGCGTAGAGGATCGTGATGGCTACACCTTC. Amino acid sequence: CASSVEDRDGYTF.

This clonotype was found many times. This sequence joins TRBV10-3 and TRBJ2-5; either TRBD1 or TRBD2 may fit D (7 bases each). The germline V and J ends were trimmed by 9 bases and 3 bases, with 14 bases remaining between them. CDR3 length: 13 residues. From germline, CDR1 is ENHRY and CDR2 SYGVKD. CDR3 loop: CAIREGTEETQYF. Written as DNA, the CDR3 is TGTGCCATAAGGGAGGGGACAGAAGAGACCCAGTACTTC.

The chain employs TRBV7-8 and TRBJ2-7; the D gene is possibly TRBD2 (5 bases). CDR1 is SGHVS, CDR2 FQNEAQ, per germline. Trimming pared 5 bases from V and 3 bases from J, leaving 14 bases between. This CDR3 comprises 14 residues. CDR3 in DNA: TGTGCCAGCAGCCCGACCAGCGGAGGCTACGAGCAGTACTTC. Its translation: CASSPTSGGYEQYF.

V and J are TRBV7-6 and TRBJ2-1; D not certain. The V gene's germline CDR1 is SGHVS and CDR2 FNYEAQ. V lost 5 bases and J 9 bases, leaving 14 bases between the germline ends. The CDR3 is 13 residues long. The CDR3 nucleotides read TGTGCCAGCAGCGGAGTGGGCATTGGTGAGCAGTTCTTC. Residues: CASSGVGIGEQFF.

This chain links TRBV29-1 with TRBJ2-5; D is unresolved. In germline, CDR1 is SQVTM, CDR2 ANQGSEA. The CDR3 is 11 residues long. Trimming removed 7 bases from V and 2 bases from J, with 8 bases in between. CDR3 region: CSAALQETQYF. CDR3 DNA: TGCAGCGCCGCCCTACAAGAGACCCAGTACTTC.

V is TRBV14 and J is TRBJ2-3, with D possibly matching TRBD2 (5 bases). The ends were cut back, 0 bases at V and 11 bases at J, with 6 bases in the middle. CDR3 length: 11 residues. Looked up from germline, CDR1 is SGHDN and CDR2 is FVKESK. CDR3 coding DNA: TGTGCCAGCAGCCAAGAAGAGGGGCAGTATTTT. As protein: CASSQEEGQYF.

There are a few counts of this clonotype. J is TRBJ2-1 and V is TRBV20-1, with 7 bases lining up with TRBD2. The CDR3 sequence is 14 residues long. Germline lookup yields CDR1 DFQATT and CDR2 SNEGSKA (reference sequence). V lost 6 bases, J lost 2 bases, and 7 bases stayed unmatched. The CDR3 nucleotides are TGCAGTGCCTTGCGGGAGACGGCCTACAATGAGCAGTTCTTC. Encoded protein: CSALRETAYNEQFF.